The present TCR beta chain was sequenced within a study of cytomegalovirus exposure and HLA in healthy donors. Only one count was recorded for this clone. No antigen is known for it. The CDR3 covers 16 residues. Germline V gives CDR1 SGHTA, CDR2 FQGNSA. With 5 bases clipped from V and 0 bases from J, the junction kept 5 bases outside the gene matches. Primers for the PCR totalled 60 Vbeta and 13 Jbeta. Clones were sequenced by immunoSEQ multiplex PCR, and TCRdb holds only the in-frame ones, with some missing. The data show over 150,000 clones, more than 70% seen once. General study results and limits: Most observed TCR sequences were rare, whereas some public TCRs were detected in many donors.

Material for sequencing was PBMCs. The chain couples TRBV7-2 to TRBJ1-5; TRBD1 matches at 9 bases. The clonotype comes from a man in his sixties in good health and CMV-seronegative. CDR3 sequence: CASSLDRGNSNQPQHF. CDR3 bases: TGTGCCAGCAGCCTGGACAGGGGCAATAGCAATCAGCCCCAGCATTTT.